This is a list of T cell receptor beta chains from one sample in a study of control samples from healthy donors and cancer patients. Data came from immunoSEQ multiplex PCR; TCRdb stores just in-frame clones and leaves some out. The table lists over 150,000 clones, just under 95% of them singletons. The sequenced sample was blood. All receptors derive from a man between 18 and 29 years old in good health. The CDR3 runs from the conserved cysteine through the conserved F or W. The D gene is left open where the match is weak. Expanded clones are given a class, and other clones once, few, many or no size at all.

NA	NA	TRBJ2-2	TRBV25-1	11	TGTGCCAGCACAAGAACCGGGGAGCTGTTTTTT	CASTRTGELFF
TRBD2	once	TRBJ2-7	TRBV4-1	15	TGCGCCAGCAGCTTAAAAGCGGGGGGGCCTGGGGAGCAGTACTTC	CASSLKAGGPGEQYF
TRBD1	NA	TRBJ1-1	TRBV18	16	TGTGCCAGCTCACCGCGGTCCTCCGGGACAGGTATTGAAGCTTTCTTT	CASSPRSSGTGIEAFF
NA	NA	TRBJ1-1	TRBV12-3/TRBV12-4	12	TGTGCCAGCAGTTCCAGGGGTACTGAAGCTTTCTTT	CASSSRGTEAFF
TRBD2	NA	TRBJ2-5	TRBV9	15	TGTGCCAGCAGCTACGAAGCGGGGGGCCAAGAGACCCAGTACTTC	CASSYEAGGQETQYF
NA	NA	TRBJ1-2	TRBV7-3	14	TGTGCCAGCAGCTCCACGGGACACTTGTATGGCTACACCTTC	CASSSTGHLYGYTF
NA	few	TRBJ2-1	TRBV24-1	16	TGTGCCACCAGTGATTTTAGGGGGGTACTAATGGATGAGCAGTTCTTC	CATSDFRGVLMDEQFF
NA	NA	TRBJ2-1	TRBV7-2	14	TGTGCCAGCAGCTTCGGAGGGGGCGGCAATGAGCAGTTCTTC	CASSFGGGGNEQFF
TRBD1	NA	TRBJ2-7	TRBV2	20	TGTGCCAGCAGTTCGCAGGGGGCGGCTCTCCAAACGAAAGGCTCCTACGAGCAGTACTTC	CASSSQGAALQTKGSYEQYF
NA	NA	TRBJ1-1	TRBV2	13	TGTGCCAGCACCGGCGGACCTTCCACTGAAGCTTTCTTT	CASTGGPSTEAFF
NA	NA	TRBJ2-1	TRBV11-1	16	TGTGCCAGCAGCCGTAAGCTCCGGGGAACCTACAATGAGCAGTTCTTC	CASSRKLRGTYNEQFF
TRBD1	NA	TRBJ2-3	TRBV9	17	TGTGCCAGCAGCCCGCGCCCGGGACAGGGGGCGGCAGATACGCAGTATTTT	CASSPRPGQGAADTQYF
NA	NA	TRBJ2-7	TRBV7-9	16	TGTGCCAGCAGCTCATATTCGGGGAAGAGCTCCTACGAGCAGTACTTC	CASSSYSGKSSYEQYF
NA	NA	TRBJ1-6	TRBV19	16	TGTGCCAGTAGTAGGGACCCGAGCTCCTATAATTCACCCCTCCACTTT	CASSRDPSSYNSPLHF
NA	NA	TRBJ1-6	TRBV9	17	TGTGCCAGCAGCGTAAACTCTAGGGGCAGCAAGGGGTCACCCCTCCACTTT	CASSVNSRGSKGSPLHF
NA	few	TRBJ1-5	TRBV12-3/TRBV12-4	12	TGTGCCAGCAGCACTACTAATCAGCCCCAGCATTTT	CASSTTNQPQHF
NA	NA	TRBJ1-1	TRBV5-7	14	TGTGCCAGCAGCATTCTGACAGTGAACACTGAAGCTTTCTTT	CASSILTVNTEAFF
NA	once	TRBJ1-6	TRBV3-1/TRBV3-2	15	TGTGCCAGCAGCCAAGATTTTATAAGGCGTTCACCCCTCCACTTT	CASSQDFIRRSPLHF
NA	NA	TRBJ2-7	TRBV9	15	TGTGCCAGCAGCCCCCAAGCGGTGACGGGCTACGAGCAGTACTTC	CASSPQAVTGYEQYF
NA	NA	TRBJ2-3	TRBV10-3	15	TGTGCCATCGATGAAACAGGGCAATTCACAGATACGCAGTATTTT	CAIDETGQFTDTQYF
NA	NA	TRBJ1-2	TRBV18	13	TGTGCCAGCTCACCGGACGGCAACTATGGCTACACCTTC	CASSPDGNYGYTF
NA	few	TRBJ1-1	TRBV6-6	14	TGTGCCAGCAGGGGGCCCGCTATGACCACTGAAGCTTTCTTT	CASRGPAMTTEAFF
TRBD1	once	TRBJ1-2	TRBV5-1	15	TGCGCCAGCAGCCCCGGGATAGGGGGCATGGGGGGCTACACCTTC	CASSPGIGGMGGYTF
NA	NA	TRBJ2-1	TRBV6-5	13	TGTGCCAGCAGTTTTGACTCCGGGGGTGAGCAGTTCTTC	CASSFDSGGEQFF
TRBD1	NA	TRBJ2-3	TRBV10-3	15	TGTGCCATCAGTGGGGGACAGGGAATGACAGATACGCAGTATTTT	CAISGGQGMTDTQYF
NA	NA	TRBJ1-1	TRBV5-1	14	TGCGCCAGCAGCTTGGCCGCGATGAACACTGAAGCTTTCTTT	CASSLAAMNTEAFF
TRBD1	once	TRBJ2-5	TRBV30	16	TGTGCCTGGAGTGTATCAAGGCTGTCAGGGGGAGAGACCCAGTACTTC	CAWSVSRLSGGETQYF
NA	once	TRBJ2-4	TRBV7-3	15	TGTGCCAGCAGCCCCCATGAGTTAGCCAAAAACATTCAGTACTTC	CASSPHELAKNIQYF
NA	NA	TRBJ2-3	TRBV6-1	14	TGTGCCAGCAGTGACAGGACGAGCACAGATACGCAGTATTTT	CASSDRTSTDTQYF